This entry describes one T cell receptor (beta chain). The antigen it recognizes is unknown. Per-nucleotide qualities are absent, and no much larger clonotype sits a single base away. Stable Graves' hyperthyroidism was defined as no progression to ophthalmopathy during 18 months of follow-up. The hyperthyroidism patients were between 18 and 65 years old and newly diagnosed, with a disease duration of less than 2 months. Any patient with an uncontrolled infection, another autoimmune disease, pregnancy or lactation was excluded. Diagnoses were based on clinical symptoms, serum thyroxine and TRAb, thyroid ultrasound and orbital computed tomography. PBMCs were isolated from around 10 ml of fresh peripheral blood by Ficoll-Paque density gradient centrifugation. Total RNA was extracted with Trizol reagent, and quality was checked on an Agilent 2100 Bioanalyzer. Amplification of TCR beta CDR3 regions was carried out from RNA transcripts. The TCR CDR3 was subjected to a first round of RT-PCR using the HTBI primer set and the Qiagen OneStep RT-PCR kit. The libraries were constructed in a second round of multiplex PCR and then size-selected and purified. Paired-end sequencing of the libraries was performed with 100 bp reads on an Illumina HiSeq2000. In the paper's pipeline: SOAPnuke was used to process the raw data, throwing out any read that contained adapters or uncalled bases, had a mean Phred below 15, or lacked an exact constant-primer or identifier match. COPE v1.2.5 was used to merge high-quality paired reads, and clonotypes were defined as unique nucleotide sequences. Clonotypes were aligned to IMGT TRBV, TRBD and TRBJ reference segments using MiTCR v1.1. Only V-J combinations with frequency above 0.0001, covering about 99% of repertoires, were analysed. A TCS score was defined as the ratio of F50 (clonal expansion) to E x V (chaos), with BLOSUM62-based TCRdist applied between CDR3 peptides within each V-J. Welch's t-statistics and random forest reduced 450 to 600 V-J features to roughly 13, which were used in a naive Bayes classifier (R e1071). TCRdb redid the processing of the public reads, applying fastp at Q25 and MiXCR, and retained in-frame beta chains. Rows with a matching CDR3 protein are joined into one entry that keeps the most common DNA and genes. These V and J calls originate from TCRdb's pipeline instead of the authors' own analysis. The sample table holds about 620,000 distinct CDR3 sequences, of which around 15% were seen once. Less than 4.5% of the sample comes from the top ten.

CDR1 and CDR2 were assigned from the germline V gene as SQVTM and ANQGSEA. CDR3 length: 13 amino acids, cysteine to phenylalanine. Of all the DNA, just the CDR3 is kept, 39 bases in frame from base 1. V sheds 1 base and J sheds 12 bases, leaving 18 bases between their ends. This sample was included in a study of T cells in Graves' hyperthyroidism and ophthalmopathy (dated by TCRdb to between 2018 and 2021). For context, the study as a whole: Peripheral blood was collected at initial diagnosis, before any treatment. A discovery cohort of about 96 patients, roughly 43 with Graves' ophthalmopathy and fewer than 65 with stable Graves' hyperthyroidism, was used to find distinguishing TCR V-J signatures. Whether ophthalmopathy could be predicted prospectively was tested in an independent validation cohort made up of approximately 19 hyperthyroidism patients plus 17 patients who later progressed to ophthalmopathy. The 90 to 100 discovery patients were randomly divided into training and test sets at a 7:3 ratio. The study also compared thyroid tissue and blood T-cell repertoires from roughly six Graves' hyperthyroidism patients. After sampling, hyperthyroidism patients received methimazole starting at 30 mg daily, and ophthalmopathy patients received high-dose intravenous methylprednisolone. The paper describes TCR Vbeta CDR3 sequencing of 130 to 150 peripheral blood samples, made up of some 40 ophthalmopathy patients, roughly 72 hyperthyroidism patients and roughly 17 progressor patients.

The paper as a whole reports these results and caveats: In validation, the model predicted progression to ophthalmopathy with about 71% sensitivity and over 72% specificity, a median of 6.5 months before onset. Sample size was not statistically predetermined, and investigators were not blinded to group allocation. Most expanded thyroid clonotypes (frequency above 0.001) were also detected in blood, suggesting blood repertoires may reflect thyroid immune responses. A model built on a 13 V-J signature distinguished ophthalmopathy from stable hyperthyroidism, reaching about 89% sensitivity and 81.08% specificity in cross-validation and 80%/75% in testing.

The receptor chain draws on TRBV29-1 and TRBJ1-2; the D region possibly corresponds to TRBD1 (5 bases align). Sample: blood. This TCR derives from a woman in her 30s with Graves' hyperthyroidism. The sequence in DNA is TGCAGCGTTGAAGCGGAAGGGCGTTGGGGCCACACCTTC. The resulting protein is CSVEAEGRWGHTF.